These 23 T cell receptor beta chains share one sample of origin, sequenced in a study of T cells in Graves' hyperthyroidism and ophthalmopathy. It was RNA transcripts that yielded the amplified TCR beta CDR3 regions. First-round RT-PCR targeting the TCR CDR3 was performed with the HTBI primer set. TCRdb re-derived calls from the multiplex PCR reads in MiXCR, one entry per CDR3 protein. Of a few hundred thousand distinct CDR3 sequences in the sample, about 14% were seen once. The sample consisted of blood. These TCRs come from a young man with Graves' hyperthyroidism that later progressed to Graves' ophthalmopathy.

This clonotype was seen more than once but under ten times. The chain links TRBV5-4 to TRBJ2-5; D ambiguous. The germline V and J ends were trimmed by 0 bases and 6 bases, with 9 bases remaining between them. The CDR3 runs to 13 residues. CDR1 and CDR2 from the germline V gene are SGHNT and YYREEE (reference sequence). The DNA for the CDR3 is TGTGCCAGCAGCTTGGGAACGAAAAAGACCCAGTACTTC. Its translation is CASSLGTKKTQYF.

V gene TRBV19 combines with J gene TRBJ2-7, with D uncertain. There are 15 residues in the CDR3. The germline gives CDR1 LNHDA, CDR2 SQIVND (reference sequence). Trimming cost V 1 base and J 0 bases, with 10 bases left between them. The chain's CDR3 is CASSIGAGSSYEQYF. DNA for the CDR3: TGTGCCAGTAGTATAGGTGCAGGAAGCTCCTACGAGCAGTACTTC.

This clonotype was observed a few times. An end of the junction does not agree with germline; a read error may underlie this. This chain links TRBV27 with TRBJ2-1; D tentatively reads TRBD1 or TRBD2 (5 bases each). Germline V CDR1 and CDR2: MNHEY, SMNVEV (reference sequence). This CDR3 is 13 amino acids long. The CDR3 sequence: CASSPGPYSEQFF. CDR3 sequence (DNA): TGTGCCAGCAGTCCGGGGCCCTACAGTGAGCAGTTCTTC.

This clonotype has at least ten counts. V and J are TRBV6-1 and TRBJ1-6, with D uncertain. Germline assignment: CDR1 MNHNS and CDR2 SASEGT. This CDR3 is built from 14 residues. V dropped 4 bases and J dropped 9 bases, with 13 bases sitting between them. CDR3 nucleotides: TGTGCCAGCAGTGGCGGCAGGTCCGGTTCACCCCTCCACTTT. It codes for CASSGGRSGSPLHF.

The table lists this clonotype with a few counts. The rearrangement links TRBV19 to TRBJ1-6; TRBD1 agrees at 7 bases. The CDR3 totals 19 residues. Germline V gives CDR1 LNHDA, CDR2 SQIVND (reference sequence). The junction had 18 bases not matched to a gene; V was cut back by 10 bases and J by 0 bases. The DNA of the CDR3 is TGTGCCACCCCGGGACAGTGTTTAGGAAGAAGCTCCTATAATTCACCCCTCCACTTT. This gives the protein CATPGQCLGRSSYNSPLHF.

V and J are TRBV20-1 and TRBJ2-3, with 8 bases aligning to TRBD2. V shed 3 bases, J shed 11 bases, and the junction held 1 base outside the gene matches. This CDR3 region has 10 residues. Germline V gene lookup returns CDR1 DFQATT and CDR2 SNEGSKA (reference sequence). In DNA, the CDR3 is TGCAGTGCTAGCGGGGGGGAGCAGTATTTT. Its translation is CSASGGEQYF.

This clonotype was seen repeatedly, ten times or more. The chain has TRBV7-2 and TRBJ2-5; no definite D call. The CDR3 totals 13 residues. CDR1 SGHTA and CDR2 FQGNSA come from the germline V gene. V dropped 5 bases and J dropped 4 bases, with 11 bases sitting between them. CDR3 amino acids: CASSPLWGETQYF. DNA for the CDR3: TGTGCCAGCAGCCCTTTGTGGGGAGAGACCCAGTACTTC. Looking up the rest from reference TRBV7-2 and TRBJ2-5 gives the full variable domain: GAGVSQSPSNKVTEKGKDVELRCDPISGHTALYWYRQSLGQGLEFLIYFQGNSAPDKSGLPSDRFSAERTGGSVSTLTIQRTQQEDSAVYLCASSPLWGETQYFGPGTRLLVL.

This clonotype was detected many times. The chain employs TRBV28 and TRBJ1-1; 9 bases are shared with TRBD1. CDR1 is MDHEN, CDR2 SYDVKM, per germline. Unmatched junction bases numbered 12, after V lost 7 bases and J lost 0 bases. The CDR3 totals 17 residues. The chain's CDR3 is CASNPAGQGLMNTEAFF. The CDR3 DNA sequence: TGTGCCAGCAACCCCGCGGGACAGGGTTTAATGAACACTGAAGCTTTCTTT.

The chain recombines TRBV10-1 with TRBJ1-1; D remains ambiguous. V shed 0 bases and J shed 6 bases, with 8 bases lying between them. Germline V gives CDR1 WNHNN, CDR2 SYGVQD (reference sequence). There are 13 residues in the CDR3. CDR3 region: CASSESSRAEAFF. The DNA for the CDR3 is TGCGCCAGCAGTGAGTCCAGTAGGGCTGAAGCTTTCTTT.

V gene TRBV4-1 combines with J gene TRBJ1-5; 10 bases line up with TRBD1. J lost 12 bases, V lost 3 bases, and 14 bases had no gene match. Germline V lookup: CDR1 MGHRA, CDR2 YSYEKL. This CDR3 comprises 16 residues. The CDR3 region is CASSHRAGTGAQVQHF. In DNA form, the CDR3 reads TGCGCCAGCAGCCACCGAGCCGGGACAGGGGCCCAGGTCCAGCATTTT.

This clonotype was seen ten or more times. The chain has TRBV7-9 and TRBJ2-7, with unresolved D. Germline V gene data show CDR1 as SEHNR and CDR2 as FQNEAQ (reference sequence). Trimming took 5 bases from V and 7 from J, leaving 6 bases between them. This CDR3 comprises 10 residues. DNA for the CDR3: TGTGCCAGCAGCGAACTGGAGCAGTACTTC. Its protein is CASSELEQYF.

CDR3 coding DNA: TGCAGTGCTAGAGACAGAGGAGCGTTCGAGCAGTACTTC. Protein product: CSARDRGAFEQYF. The J gene is TRBJ2-7, the V gene TRBV20-1; no firm D call. Germline V CDR1 and CDR2: DFQATT, SNEGSKA (reference sequence). CDR3 length equals 13 residues. V was pared by 0 bases and J by 6 bases, with 12 bases between.

This clonotype was counted only a few times. This chain connects TRBV19 to TRBJ1-5, with TRBD1 as a possible D gene (6 bases). V lost 6 bases to trimming and J lost 7 bases, with 13 bases between them. Germline CDR1 is LNHDA and CDR2 is SQIVND (reference sequence). The CDR3 covers 13 residues. CDR3 residues: CASSIDRQQPQHF. Here the CDR3 DNA reads TGTGCCAGTAGCATTGACAGGCAGCAGCCCCAGCATTTT.

The chain has TRBV9 and TRBJ2-3; 10 nucleotides line up with TRBD2. In germline, CDR1 is SGDLS, CDR2 YYNGEE. The CDR3 runs to 15 residues. The J segment lost 3 bases and the V segment lost 2 bases, leaving 3 bases of the junction unmatched. The CDR3 is CASSVSGGETDTQYF. The CDR3 DNA sequence: TGTGCCAGCAGCGTCAGCGGGGGGGAGACAGATACGCAGTATTTT.

This clonotype showed up many times. J is TRBJ1-2 and V is TRBV12-3 or TRBV12-4, with TRBD1 identical over 7 bases. The CDR3 has 14 amino acids. Germline trimming cut 3 bases from V and 3 bases from J; bases unmatched to any gene: 4. This chain's CDR3 is CASSFRGTDYGYTF. The CDR3 nucleotides read TGTGCCAGCAGTTTCAGGGGGACTGACTATGGCTACACCTTC.

This clonotype has just a few counts. The chain joins TRBV19 to TRBJ2-3; D not resolved. CDR1 and CDR2 (germline): LNHDA, SQIVND (reference sequence). Trimming left V 3 bases short and J 1 base short, with 8 bases between. CDR3 length: 14 residues. For the CDR3, the DNA is TGTGCCAGTAGTATCGGCAAACGCACAGATACGCAGTATTTT. This encodes CASSIGKRTDTQYF.

In its sample, this clonotype was seen a few times. This chain uses TRBV9 with TRBJ2-5; a weak D match, TRBD1 (5 bases). Germline CDR1 and CDR2: SGDLS and YYNGEE. The CDR3 sequence is 14 residues long. V lost 0 bases and J lost 4, with 10 bases in between. The CDR3 reads CASSVEGVGETQYF. CDR3 in DNA: TGTGCCAGCAGCGTAGAAGGGGTTGGAGAGACCCAGTACTTC.

This clonotype was recorded at least ten times. This sequence joins TRBV12-3 or TRBV12-4 and TRBJ1-1; D unresolved. CDR3 size: 12 residues. V dropped 2 bases and J dropped 11 bases, with 12 bases sitting between them. The CDR3 reads CASSLLGISAFF. In DNA form, the CDR3 reads TGTGCCAGCAGTTTACTGGGAATCTCGGCTTTCTTT.

This clonotype showed up many times. The V and J genes are TRBV7-8 and TRBJ2-4; TRBD1 aligns across 10 bases. V trimming: 2 bases; J trimming: 9 bases; junction bases outside the gene matches: 7. CDR1 SGHVS and CDR2 FQNEAQ come from the germline V gene. The CDR3 consists of 15 residues. CDR3 region: CASSLRDRGFSIQYF. As DNA, the CDR3 is TGTGCCAGCAGCTTACGGGACAGGGGATTTAGCATTCAGTACTTC.

The sample holds many counts of this clonotype. The chain uses TRBV9 and TRBJ1-2; no clear D gene. V was trimmed by 3 bases and J by 5 bases, leaving 8 bases between them. This CDR3 is built from 12 residues. The germline gives CDR1 SGDLS, CDR2 YYNGEE. Here the CDR3 DNA reads TGTGCCAGCAGCGCTGGATGGTATGGCTACACCTTC. As protein: CASSAGWYGYTF.

This clonotype occurred many times. J is TRBJ2-7 and V is TRBV12-5; D is ambiguous. This CDR3 spans 14 amino acids. The germline V gene encodes CDR1 LGHNT and CDR2 FRNRAP. With 2 bases removed from V and 2 bases from J, the gap between germline ends came to 10 bases. CDR3 protein: CASGLRETAYEQYF. For the CDR3, the DNA is TGTGCTAGTGGTTTGCGAGAAACCGCCTACGAGCAGTACTTC.

This clonotype has just a few counts. The gene calls are TRBV4-1 and TRBJ2-7; tentatively, D is TRBD1 (6 bases). V was shortened by 3 bases and J by 2 bases, with 14 bases between the two germline ends. CDR1 MGHRA and CDR2 YSYEKL come from the germline V gene. This CDR3 comprises 15 residues. The CDR3 here is CASSQIPGQPYEQYF. For the CDR3, the DNA is TGCGCCAGCAGCCAGATTCCCGGACAGCCCTACGAGCAGTACTTC.

The sample holds a few counts of this clonotype. One base away lies a much larger clone, so this may be a sequencing read error. CDR3 region: CASSLEKAGGRYTSSDTQYF. The CDR3 DNA reads TGTGCCAGCAGTTTGGAAAAAGCGGGGGGGCGATATACTAGCTCAGATACGCAGTATTTT. The rearrangement links TRBV7-2 to TRBJ2-3; 10 bases agree with TRBD2. Trimming removed 6 bases from V and 4 bases from J; junction bases left unmatched: 22. CDR3 length: 20 amino acids. Germline CDR1 and CDR2: SGHTA and FQGNSA.